The 18 T cell receptor beta chains in this list originate from one sample, sequenced in a study of CD8 T cells in ankylosing spondylitis. For these TCRs, the target antigens are not known. General study results and limits: Blood of patients with ankylosing spondylitis appeared to be characterized by a TCR beta motif of eight highly homologous variants.

Each CDR3 protein gets one entry after TCRdb re-called the 5' RACE reads with MiXCR. Here the sample spans 330,000 or so distinct CDR3 sequences, 7.5% to 9% being singletons. Material: blood, either unsorted or a sorted T cell fraction (not recorded which). Source of these receptors: a male donor with ankylosing spondylitis.

The gene calls are TRBV4-1 and TRBJ1-4, with D possibly being TRBD1 (5 bases). Between the trimmed V and J ends, which lost 6 bases and 2 bases, there was a span of 13 bases. Germline V gene sequence: CDR1 MGHRA, CDR2 YSYEKL. The CDR3 is made up of 15 amino acids. The CDR3 is CASRIVGRTNEKLFF. CDR3 DNA sequence: TGCGCCAGCAGGATCGTGGGGCGGACTAATGAAAAACTGTTTTTT.

This clonotype was observed a handful of times. J is TRBJ1-5 and V is TRBV27; D gene ambiguous. Per germline, CDR1 MNHEY and CDR2 SMNVEV (reference sequence). The CDR3 runs 13 residues. V was trimmed by 3 bases and J by 5 bases, leaving 8 bases between them. In DNA, the CDR3 is TGTGCCAGCAGTTTTGGCATTTATCAGCCCCAGCATTTT. As protein: CASSFGIYQPQHF.

This clonotype turned up a few times. V is TRBV20-1 and J is TRBJ1-1; D gene unclear. CDR1 and CDR2 from the germline V gene are DFQATT and SNEGSKA (reference sequence). This CDR3 is 14 amino acids long. V gave up 2 bases and J gave up 3 bases, with 13 bases separating them. The CDR3 here is CSARQARRDTEAFF. The CDR3, as DNA: TGCAGTGCTAGACAGGCCCGGCGGGACACTGAAGCTTTCTTT.

This clonotype has just a few counts. The gene calls are TRBV7-2 and TRBJ2-3, with D tentatively TRBD2 (5 bases). The CDR3 is 15 residues long. Trimming stripped 4 bases from V and 1 base from J, with 12 bases between. Germline CDR1 reads SGHTA; CDR2 reads FQGNSA. The chain's CDR3 is CASSYDTRRTDTQYF. In DNA, the CDR3 is TGTGCCAGCAGCTACGATACTAGACGCACAGATACGCAGTATTTT. Filled out from reference TRBV7-2 and TRBJ2-3, the complete variable domain reads GAGVSQSPSNKVTEKGKDVELRCDPISGHTALYWYRQSLGQGLEFLIYFQGNSAPDKSGLPSDRFSAERTGGSVSTLTIQRTQQEDSAVYLCASSYDTRRTDTQYFGPGTRLTVL.

This clonotype has more than one count but fewer than ten. The chain couples TRBV27 to TRBJ2-1; D possibly corresponds to TRBD2 (6 bases). CDR1 and CDR2 (germline): MNHEY, SMNVEV (reference sequence). The CDR3 runs to 16 residues. The V end lost 5 bases, the J end lost 0 bases, and 14 bases lay between the germline ends. CDR3 region: CASSGSSGTSYNEQFF. CDR3 DNA: TGTGCCAGCAGTGGGAGTAGCGGAACCTCCTACAATGAGCAGTTCTTC.

This clonotype showed up just a few times. The V gene is TRBV3-1, the J gene TRBJ1-1; D gene ambiguous. V dropped 4 bases and J dropped 1 base, with 7 bases sitting between them. Germline loops: CDR1 LGHDT, CDR2 YNNKEL (reference sequence). The CDR3 has 13 residues. For the CDR3, the DNA is TGTGCCAGCAGCCTGCAGGCGAACACTGAAGCTTTCTTT. This sequence encodes CASSLQANTEAFF.

This clonotype was counted only a few times. The chain recombines TRBV7-2 with TRBJ2-1; no definite D call. The V end was cut by 3 bases, the J end by 7 bases, with 16 bases between. The CDR3 runs 15 residues. The germline V gene has CDR1 SGHTA and CDR2 FQGNSA. The CDR3 coding sequence is TGTGCCAGCAGCTTGGGCCCAGGTAGGGTAAATGAGCAGTTCTTC. This codes for CASSLGPGRVNEQFF.

The table lists this clonotype with a few counts. This rearrangement joins TRBV28 to TRBJ2-7; 8 positions agree with TRBD1. Germline assignment: CDR1 MDHEN and CDR2 SYDVKM. After removal of 3 bases from V and 2 bases from J, the junction contained 9 bases not matched to a gene. The CDR3 length is 16 residues. CDR3 DNA sequence: TGTGCCAGCAGTTTTGGACAGGGTCAAATTACCTACGAGCAGTACTTC. Translation: CASSFGQGQITYEQYF.

This clonotype occurred a few times. CDR3 region: CSAPRRSGRANEQFF. For the CDR3, the DNA is TGCAGTGCCCCGAGAAGGAGCGGGAGGGCCAATGAGCAGTTCTTC. The rearrangement uses TRBV20-1 and TRBJ2-1; 10 nucleotides agree with TRBD2. Germline V gene sequence: CDR1 DFQATT, CDR2 SNEGSKA (reference sequence). This CDR3 spans 15 amino acids. J was trimmed by 6 bases and V by 6 bases; bases with no gene match: 11.

The table lists this clonotype with a few counts. V is TRBV27 and J is TRBJ2-1; 7 nucleotides match TRBD1. The germline V gene has CDR1 MNHEY and CDR2 SMNVEV (reference sequence). CDR3 length: 14 residues. V was pared by 7 bases and J by 0 bases, with 3 bases of the junction left unmatched. The CDR3 region has the DNA TGTGCCAGCAACAAGGGGGCCTCCTACAATGAGCAGTTCTTC. This sequence encodes CASNKGASYNEQFF.

The rearrangement joins TRBV3-1 to TRBJ1-6, with D maybe TRBD1 (5 bases). The germline V gene has CDR1 LGHDT and CDR2 YNNKEL (reference sequence). The CDR3 has 15 amino acids. Trimming cost V 1 base and J 8 bases, with 12 bases left between them. The CDR3 nucleotides are TGTGCCAGCAGCCAAGCACTGACAGCTTATTCACCCCTCCACTTT. Translated: CASSQALTAYSPLHF. The whole variable domain, filled in from reference TRBV3-1 and TRBJ1-6, reads DTAVSQTPKYLVTQMGNDKSIKCEQNLGHDTMYWYKQDSKKFLKIMFSYNNKELIINETVPNRFSPKSPDKAHLNLHINSLELGDSAVYFCASSQALTAYSPLHFGNGTRLTVT.

This clonotype was recorded at least ten times. The chain joins TRBV7-8 to TRBJ2-3; no definite D call. The CDR3 is 14 amino acids. Trimming removed 3 bases at V and 5 bases at J, with 12 bases between. Germline V lookup: CDR1 SGHVS, CDR2 FQNEAQ. As DNA, the CDR3 is TGTGCCAGCAGCTTGGATTTTAGTGGAGATACGCAGTATTTT. It specifies CASSLDFSGDTQYF.

This clonotype has more than one count but fewer than ten. This chain joins TRBV7-2 and TRBJ1-6; a possible D gene is TRBD1 (5 bases). The V gene's germline CDR1 is SGHTA and CDR2 FQGNSA. Trimming stripped 2 bases from V and 10 bases from J, with 9 bases between. The CDR3 consists of 13 residues. CDR3 DNA sequence: TGTGCCAGCAGCTTACCGGGGGGGTCACCCCTCCACTTT. Protein sequence: CASSLPGGSPLHF.

This chain joins TRBV29-1 and TRBJ2-7, with D unclear. The CDR3 has 12 residues. Trimming left V 2 bases short and J 8 bases short, with 13 bases between. CDR1 SQVTM and CDR2 ANQGSEA come from the germline V gene. The CDR3 sequence is CSVENRPEKQYF. DNA of the CDR3: TGCAGCGTTGAAAACCGGCCCGAGAAGCAGTACTTC.

V is TRBV20-1 and J is TRBJ2-1; the match to TRBD2 covers 16 bases. This CDR3 region has 15 residues. Germline V lookup: CDR1 DFQATT, CDR2 SNEGSKA (reference sequence). J lost 7 bases, V lost 7 bases, and 7 bases had no gene match. CDR3 amino acids: CSGRGTSGRANEQFF. The CDR3, as DNA: TGCAGTGGGAGAGGGACTAGCGGGAGGGCAAATGAGCAGTTCTTC.

This clonotype was picked up a small number of times. The rearrangement joins TRBV11-3 to TRBJ2-2, with D maybe TRBD1 (5 bases). The germline V gene has CDR1 SGHNT and CDR2 YENEEA. This CDR3 is 14 amino acids long. Trimming took 5 bases from V and 3 from J, leaving 10 bases between them. The CDR3 DNA sequence: TGTGCCAGCAGCCTACTACAGGACACCGGGGAGCTGTTTTTT. As protein: CASSLLQDTGELFF.

This clonotype was seen only a few times. This CDR3 reads CASSVAGVGQTHDSNYGYTF. CDR3 sequence (DNA): TGTGCCAGCAGCGTAGCCGGGGTTGGGCAGACTCACGATTCAAACTATGGCTACACCTTC. V gene TRBV9 combines with J gene TRBJ1-2; D is unclear. CDR1 is SGDLS, CDR2 YYNGEE, per germline. Trimming took off 0 bases at V and 2 bases at J, with 26 bases between the two ends. The CDR3 is 20 residues long.

This clonotype showed up many times. The V call is TRBV7-9, the J call TRBJ2-5, with a weak D call TRBD2 (5 bases). Trimming shortened V by 1 base and J by 5 bases, and 11 bases separated the two germline ends. Germline CDR1 SEHNR, CDR2 FQNEAQ (reference sequence). This CDR3 spans 14 amino acids. This CDR3 is CASSLDLGVETQYF. The CDR3 DNA sequence: TGTGCCAGCAGCTTAGATTTGGGAGTGGAGACCCAGTACTTC.